This TCR beta chain was obtained from a study of T cells after yellow fever vaccination. At the level of the study: Low-cell-number fractions underwent preparation using SMART-Seq v4 Ultra Low Input.

One entry per CDR3 protein results from TCRdb running MiXCR on the 5' RACE reads. The table lists 25,000 to 35,000 distinct CDR3 sequences, approximately 4.7% of them singletons, with 40% to 55% in the top ten. Ten or more counts support this clonotype. Its antigen remains unidentified. Study-wide points: Reappearing after the booster were most of the clones from primary vaccination (less than 98% CD4, 75% to 90% CD8).

The CDR3 has 12 amino acids. V was shortened by 5 bases and J by 8 bases, with 10 bases between the two germline ends. Germline V lookup: CDR1 MNHEY, CDR2 SVGEGT. The chain is built from TRBV6-2 or TRBV6-3 and TRBJ2-1; D unclear. This receptor was taken from a man between 25 and 39 years old who received the YFV17D yellow fever vaccine. Sequenced material: CD8+ T cells sorted from PBMCs, taken 5 days after the yellow fever booster vaccination. CDR3 sequence (DNA): TGTGCCAGCAGTCCAGCCCCCCATGAGCAGTTCTTC. This sequence encodes CASSPAPHEQFF.